This T cell receptor (beta chain) was sequenced during a study of CD4 T cell repertoires in COVID-19. Study-level background: Other coronavirus spike proteins restimulated relabeled CFSE-low cells expanded with IL-2 for around ten days.

The study, taken as a whole, reports: SARS-CoV and/or HKU1 spike cultures shared between 7 and 25% of SARS-CoV-2 clonotypes.

Donors had recovered from mild-to-severe COVID-19. Clones were read by immunoSEQ multiplex PCR, and TCRdb kept only the in-frame ones, dropping some. The sample shows approximately 75,000 clones, 83% of them seen only once. With respect to this clone: What it recognizes is unknown.

Germline CDR1 is MNHEY and CDR2 is SMNVEV (reference sequence). This CDR3 comprises 17 residues. V lost 0 bases and J lost 0, with 14 bases in between. The chain couples TRBV27 to TRBJ1-1; perhaps TRBD1 as D (5 bases). The receptor was isolated from a human donor who had COVID-19. The sequences come from CD4+ T cells from peripheral blood, collected after recovery from COVID-19. The CDR3 DNA sequence: TGTGCCAGCAGTTTATCCCCGACAGATTCAATGAACACTGAAGCTTTCTTT. Amino acid sequence: CASSLSPTDSMNTEAFF.